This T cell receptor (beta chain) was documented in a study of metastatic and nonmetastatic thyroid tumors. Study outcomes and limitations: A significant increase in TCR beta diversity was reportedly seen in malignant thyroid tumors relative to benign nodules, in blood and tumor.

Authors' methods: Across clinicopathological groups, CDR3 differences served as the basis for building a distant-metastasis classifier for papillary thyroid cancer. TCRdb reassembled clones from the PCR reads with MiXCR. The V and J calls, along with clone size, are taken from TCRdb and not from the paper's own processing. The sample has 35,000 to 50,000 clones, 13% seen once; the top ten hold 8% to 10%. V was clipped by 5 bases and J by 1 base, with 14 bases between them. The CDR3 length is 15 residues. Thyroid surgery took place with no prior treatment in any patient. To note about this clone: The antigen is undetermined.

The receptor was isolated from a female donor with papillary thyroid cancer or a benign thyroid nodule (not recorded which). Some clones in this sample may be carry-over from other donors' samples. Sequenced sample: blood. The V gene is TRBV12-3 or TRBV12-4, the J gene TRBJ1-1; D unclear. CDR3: CASSPSWLPNTEAFF. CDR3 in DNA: TGTGCCAGCAGTCCATCTTGGCTACCGAACACTGAAGCTTTCTTT.